Each of the 3 T cell receptor beta chains below was sequenced from the same sample in a study of blood T cell repertoires in COVID-19. Sequenced by immunoSEQ multiplex PCR; TCRdb stores in-frame clones only, minus some. The table lists some 300,000 clones, around nine tenths of them singletons. The sample consisted of peripheral blood. The receptors here all came from a man aged 65-85 years with acute or convalescent COVID-19.

The chain couples TRBV25-1 to TRBJ1-5; D gene uncertain. Trimming pared 8 bases from V and 2 bases from J, leaving 7 bases between. Germline V lookup: CDR1 MGHDK, CDR2 SYGVNS. The CDR3 has 12 amino acids. CDR3 coding DNA: TGTGCCAGCGGCGGGGGCAATCAGCCCCAGCATTTT. Amino acids: CASGGGNQPQHF.

The genes are TRBV4-2 and TRBJ1-4; 7 bases agree with TRBD1. After removal of 1 base from V and 8 bases from J, the junction contained 4 bases not matched to a gene. CDR3 length: 14 amino acids. Germline CDR1 is LGHNA and CDR2 is YNFKEQ. Here the CDR3 DNA reads TGTGCCAGCAGCCAAGGACAGGGTACCGAAAAACTGTTTTTT. It encodes CASSQGQGTEKLFF.

The rearrangement links TRBV7-2 to TRBJ1-1, with D possibly TRBD1 on 5 matching bases. V lost 5 bases and J lost 1, with 11 bases in between. Germline assignment: CDR1 SGHTA and CDR2 FQGNSA. The CDR3 spans 14 residues. This chain's CDR3 is CASSPGAANTEAFF. CDR3 in DNA: TGTGCCAGCAGCCCTGGGGCAGCGAACACTGAAGCTTTCTTT.